These 28 T cell receptor beta chains came from one sample sequenced in a study of radiotherapy plus CTLA-4 blockade in lung cancer. TCRdb's copy holds only in-frame clones and misses some; the assay was immunoSEQ multiplex PCR. The data contain about 87,000 clones, around nine tenths of them singletons. Sequenced here: peripheral blood, sampled from a patient treated with radiotherapy plus ipilimumab. These receptors were collected from a human donor with non-small cell lung cancer that progressed on radiotherapy plus ipilimumab.

This rearrangement joins TRBV2 to TRBJ1-2; 12 nucleotides line up with TRBD1. CDR1 is SNHLY and CDR2 is FYNNEI in the germline V gene. The CDR3 loop spans 15 amino acids. The junction had 5 bases not matched to a gene; V was cut back by 2 bases and J by 7 bases. In DNA form, the CDR3 reads TGTGCCAGCAGTGAATCCGGGACAGGGGGCTTTGGCTACACCTTC. Residues: CASSESGTGGFGYTF.

The J gene is TRBJ2-7, the V gene TRBV30; TRBD2 matches 14 bases. After removal of 2 bases from V and 1 base from J, the junction contained 7 bases not matched to a gene. Germline V CDR1 and CDR2: GTSNPN, SVGIG (reference sequence). This CDR3 spans 17 amino acids. The CDR3 coding sequence is TGTGCCTGGAGTCGTGGGACTAGCGGGGGACGGTCCTACGAGCAGTACTTC. Its protein product is CAWSRGTSGGRSYEQYF.

V usage is TRBV27 and J usage is TRBJ2-7; maybe TRBD1 (6 bases). Looked up from germline, CDR1 is MNHEY and CDR2 is SMNVEV (reference sequence). Trimming left V 5 bases short and J 6 bases short, with 20 bases between. There are 15 residues in the CDR3. The CDR3 protein is CASSPGRGQFSEQYF. For the CDR3, the DNA is TGTGCCAGCAGTCCAGGACGCGGACAGTTCTCCGAGCAGTACTTC.

The chain employs TRBV5-1 and TRBJ1-4, with 7 nucleotides matching TRBD1. CDR1 and CDR2 (germline): SGHRS, YFSETQ. The CDR3 consists of 15 residues. J gave up 7 bases and V 0 bases, and 6 bases lay outside the gene matches. CDR3 DNA sequence: TGCGCCAGCAGCTTGGGAGGGGGCCTCGGTGAAAAACTGTTTTTT. Amino acid sequence: CASSLGGGLGEKLFF.

The chain uses TRBV29-1 and TRBJ1-1; the D is unclear. Germline CDR1 SQVTM, CDR2 ANQGSEA. Trimming took 7 bases from V and 0 from J, leaving 12 bases between them. There are 13 residues in the CDR3. CDR3 nucleotide sequence: TGCAGCGCCCTGGACGGACTGAACACTGAAGCTTTCTTT. Translation gives CSALDGLNTEAFF.

Worth noting for this clone: Other DNA variants within this sample encode the same CDR3. The V call is TRBV18, the J call TRBJ1-1; D is possibly TRBD1 (6 bases). CDR3 length equals 15 residues. Germline V gives CDR1 KGHSH, CDR2 LQKENI. Trimming pared 2 bases from V and 4 bases from J, leaving 14 bases between. The CDR3 loop reads CASSPSGGLGTEAFF. CDR3 coding DNA: TGTGCCAGCTCACCATCGGGGGGCCTCGGCACTGAAGCTTTCTTT. The full variable domain, in which reference TRBV18 and TRBJ1-1 provide the parts outside the CDR3, is NAGVMQNPRHLVRRRGQEARLRCSPMKGHSHVYWYRQLPEEGLKFMVYLQKENIIDESGMPKERFSAEFPKEGPSILRIQQVVRGDSAAYFCASSPSGGLGTEAFFGQGTRLTVV.

Here the CDR3 DNA reads TGTGCCAGCATAGGCAGATCCTACAATGAGCAGTTCTTC. It yields the protein CASIGRSYNEQFF. The chain joins TRBV2 to TRBJ2-1; D is undetermined. The germline V gene encodes CDR1 SNHLY and CDR2 FYNNEI. The CDR3 is 13 residues long. V lost 7 bases to trimming and J lost 1 base, with 8 bases between them.

V is TRBV30 and J is TRBJ2-7; D is possibly TRBD1 (6 bases). Per the germline V gene, CDR1 is GTSNPN and CDR2 is SVGIG (reference sequence). CDR3 size: 13 residues. V was shortened by 1 base and J by 4 bases, with 11 bases between the two germline ends. CDR3 DNA sequence: TGTGCCTGGAGTGAGGGGACAAAGTACGAGCAGTACTTC. Translation gives CAWSEGTKYEQYF.

This chain connects TRBV30 to TRBJ2-3; no clear D. The CDR3 is 14 amino acids. Between the trimmed V and J ends, which lost 4 bases and 0 bases, there was a span of 11 bases. CDR1 is GTSNPN and CDR2 is SVGIG in the germline V gene (reference sequence). The CDR3 DNA sequence: TGTGCCTGGATCCCTCCCCCTAGCACAGATACGCAGTATTTT. It encodes CAWIPPPSTDTQYF.

The V gene is TRBV6-1, the J gene TRBJ2-5; 14 bases match TRBD2. V trimming: 6 bases; J trimming: 4 bases; junction bases outside the gene matches: 4. The CDR3 sequence is 15 residues long. Germline assignment: CDR1 MNHNS and CDR2 SASEGT. In nucleotides, the CDR3 is TGTGCCAGCAGGGGGGGGACTAGCGGGAGAGAGACCCAGTACTTC. It is translated as CASRGGTSGRETQYF.

The V call is TRBV9, the J call TRBJ2-5, with D perhaps TRBD1 (6 bases). CDR3 length equals 14 residues. Trimming stripped 0 bases from V and 4 bases from J, with 10 bases between. Germline assignment: CDR1 SGDLS and CDR2 YYNGEE. The CDR3 sequence is CASSVGLGGETQYF. CDR3 nucleotides: TGTGCCAGCAGCGTAGGTTTAGGGGGAGAGACCCAGTACTTC. Using reference TRBV9 and TRBJ2-5 for the parts outside the CDR3, the full variable domain is DSGVTQTPKHLITATGQRVTLRCSPRSGDLSVYWYQQSLDQGLQFLIQYYNGEERAKGNILERFSAQQFPDLHSELNLSSLELGDSALYFCASSVGLGGETQYFGPGTRLLVL.

The V and J genes are TRBV30 and TRBJ2-7; either TRBD1 or TRBD2 may supply D (5 bases each). CDR3 length equals 12 residues. The germline V gene encodes CDR1 GTSNPN and CDR2 SVGIG (reference sequence). Trimming removed 4 bases from V and 2 bases from J, with 9 bases in between. Written as DNA, the CDR3 is TGTGCCTGGACCGGGACGACCTACGAGCAGTACTTC. Its protein product is CAWTGTTYEQYF.

This chain links TRBV10-3 with TRBJ2-7, with D unclear. V was cut by 3 bases and J by 2 bases, with 14 bases left in between. Germline loops: CDR1 ENHRY, CDR2 SYGVKD. The CDR3 covers 15 residues. CDR3: CAISDPSDPPYEQYF. CDR3 bases: TGTGCCATCAGTGACCCCTCCGATCCTCCCTACGAGCAGTACTTC.

The chain links TRBV28 to TRBJ2-4, with 8 positions matching TRBD2. CDR1 is MDHEN, CDR2 SYDVKM, per germline. Unmatched junction bases numbered 5, after V lost 2 bases and J lost 8 bases. CDR3 size: 14 residues. The CDR3: CASSLIGGGYIQYF. The CDR3 DNA is TGTGCCAGCAGTTTAATCGGCGGGGGGTACATTCAGTACTTC.

The chain has TRBV7-8 and TRBJ1-2; 8 positions agree with TRBD1. The CDR3 loop spans 14 amino acids. CDR1 is SGHVS, CDR2 FQNEAQ, per germline. Losses at the gene ends were 5 bases for V and 8 bases for J; bases not matched to a gene: 10. The CDR3 spells CASSLYRGVVGYTF. CDR3 nucleotides: TGTGCCAGCAGCCTGTACAGGGGGGTTGTCGGCTACACCTTC.

The chain uses TRBV2 and TRBJ1-1; 7 bases line up with TRBD1. This CDR3 contains 13 residues. Trimming at V came to 6 bases and at J to 1 base, leaving 2 bases not matched to a gene. Germline V gene data show CDR1 as SNHLY and CDR2 as FYNNEI. Here the CDR3 DNA reads TGTGCCAGCAGAGGGGACAGGAACACTGAAGCTTTCTTT. Its protein is CASRGDRNTEAFF. The whole variable domain, remainder taken from reference TRBV2 and TRBJ1-1, is EPEVTQTPSHQVTQMGQEVILRCVPISNHLYFYWYRQILGQKVEFLVSFYNNEISEKSEIFDDQFSVERPDGSNFTLKIRSTKLEDSAMYFCASRGDRNTEAFFGQGTRLTVV.

The genes are TRBV4-3 and TRBJ1-2, with 8 nucleotides matching TRBD1. The CDR3 loop spans 14 amino acids. The V segment lost 4 bases and the J segment 3 bases; nucleotides outside the gene matches: 4. Germline loops: CDR1 LGHNA, CDR2 YSLEER. DNA of the CDR3: TGCGCCAGCAGCCCCCAGACAGGGGACTATGGCTACACCTTC. Protein: CASSPQTGDYGYTF.

This chain connects TRBV11-2 to TRBJ1-5; 8 positions match TRBD1. The V segment lost 1 base and the J segment 3 bases; nucleotides outside the gene matches: 5. This CDR3 contains 16 residues. Germline V gene sequence: CDR1 SGHAT, CDR2 FQNNGV. The CDR3 coding sequence is TGTGCCAGCAGCTTAGGTGGACAGGGCCTCAATCAGCCCCAGCATTTT. This translates into CASSLGGQGLNQPQHF.

This clone was seen just once. The rearrangement joins TRBV7-8 to TRBJ2-2; weak D call: TRBD2 (5 bases). CDR3 size: 15 residues. Germline-derived CDR1 and CDR2 are SGHVS and FQNEAQ. Trimming took 5 bases from V and 4 from J, leaving 14 bases between them. Here the CDR3 reads CASSPNGIRTGELFF. The CDR3 DNA reads as TGTGCCAGCAGCCCTAACGGGATACGCACCGGGGAGCTGTTTTTT.

This rearrangement joins TRBV6-5 to TRBJ2-7; 9 positions agree with TRBD1. The CDR3 is 13 residues long. The V segment lost 6 bases and the J segment 7 bases; nucleotides outside the gene matches: 7. Germline V CDR1 and CDR2: MNHEY, SVGAGI. Here the CDR3 DNA reads TGTGCCAGCAGCCAACAGGGGGCGAGTGAGCAGTACTTC. Translated, it gives CASSQQGASEQYF.

The chain uses TRBV9 and TRBJ1-1, with a weak D call TRBD1 (5 bases). CDR1 is SGDLS and CDR2 is YYNGEE in the germline V gene. V gave up 4 bases and J gave up 5 bases, with 18 bases separating them. The CDR3 spans 15 residues. CDR3 sequence: CASSLHWGSETEAFF. The CDR3 nucleotides are TGTGCCAGCAGCCTGCATTGGGGCAGTGAAACTGAAGCTTTCTTT.

This clone was found a few times. V is TRBV18 and J is TRBJ1-5; tentative D call: TRBD1 (5 bases). The CDR3 covers 13 residues. Germline V gives CDR1 KGHSH, CDR2 LQKENI. The V gene lost 3 bases and the J gene lost 5 bases, with 8 bases spanning the gap. CDR3 nucleotide sequence: TGTGCCAGCTCACCGACAGATTATCAGCCCCAGCATTTT. Translation: CASSPTDYQPQHF.

The V gene is TRBV18, the J gene TRBJ2-1; TRBD2 aligns across 12 bases. The germline gives CDR1 KGHSH, CDR2 LQKENI. The CDR3 consists of 15 residues. Germline trimming cut 4 bases from V and 10 bases from J; bases unmatched to any gene: 8. The CDR3 reads CASSLSTSGSNEQFF. For the CDR3, the DNA is TGTGCCAGCTCACTCTCGACTAGCGGGAGCAACGAGCAGTTCTTC. Filled out from reference TRBV18 and TRBJ2-1, the complete variable domain reads NAGVMQNPRHLVRRRGQEARLRCSPMKGHSHVYWYRQLPEEGLKFMVYLQKENIIDESGMPKERFSAEFPKEGPSILRIQQVVRGDSAAYFCASSLSTSGSNEQFFGPGTRLTVL.

This chain links TRBV7-2 with TRBJ1-1, with 9 bases fitting TRBD1. Losses at the gene ends were 6 bases for V and 1 base for J; bases not matched to a gene: 6. CDR1 SGHTA and CDR2 FQGNSA come from the germline V gene. The CDR3 is 15 residues long. The CDR3: CASREQQGANTEAFF. CDR3 nucleotides: TGTGCCAGCAGAGAACAACAGGGGGCGAACACTGAAGCTTTCTTT.

The chain uses TRBV27 and TRBJ1-1, with 10 bases that match TRBD1. Germline lookup yields CDR1 MNHEY and CDR2 SMNVEV (reference sequence). V lost 7 bases and J lost 1; bases outside the gene matches: 6. CDR3 length equals 15 residues. The DNA of the CDR3 is TGTGCCAGCAAGAGACAGGGGGCCCAGAACACTGAAGCTTTCTTT. Residues: CASKRQGAQNTEAFF.

The chain couples TRBV7-2 to TRBJ1-5; D gene ambiguous. Deletions cut 1 base from V and 9 bases from J, with 10 bases between. This CDR3 has 13 residues. The germline V gene has CDR1 SGHTA and CDR2 FQGNSA. CDR3 DNA: TGTGCCAGCAGCTTAGACAGTCAACGGCCCCAGCATTTT. This translates into CASSLDSQRPQHF. The full variable domain, completed using reference TRBV7-2 and TRBJ1-5, is GAGVSQSPSNKVTEKGKDVELRCDPISGHTALYWYRQSLGQGLEFLIYFQGNSAPDKSGLPSDRFSAERTGGSVSTLTIQRTQQEDSAVYLCASSLDSQRPQHFGDGTRLSIL.

This sequence joins TRBV4-3 and TRBJ2-3; 8 bases agree with TRBD2. The CDR3 contains 16 residues. J lost 3 bases, V lost 6 bases, and 11 bases had no gene match. Germline V gene lookup returns CDR1 LGHNA and CDR2 YSLEER. The CDR3 loop reads CASSREGGLGTDTQYF. The DNA for the CDR3 is TGCGCCAGCAGTCGGGAGGGGGGCTTGGGGACAGATACGCAGTATTTT.

This rearrangement joins TRBV6-5 to TRBJ1-4; D gene unclear. Trimming took 0 bases from V and 5 from J, leaving 7 bases between them. In germline, CDR1 is MNHEY, CDR2 SVGAGI. The CDR3 spans 14 residues. CDR3 in amino acids: CASSYSGPNEKLFF. CDR3 bases: TGTGCCAGCAGTTACTCAGGACCGAATGAAAAACTGTTTTTT.